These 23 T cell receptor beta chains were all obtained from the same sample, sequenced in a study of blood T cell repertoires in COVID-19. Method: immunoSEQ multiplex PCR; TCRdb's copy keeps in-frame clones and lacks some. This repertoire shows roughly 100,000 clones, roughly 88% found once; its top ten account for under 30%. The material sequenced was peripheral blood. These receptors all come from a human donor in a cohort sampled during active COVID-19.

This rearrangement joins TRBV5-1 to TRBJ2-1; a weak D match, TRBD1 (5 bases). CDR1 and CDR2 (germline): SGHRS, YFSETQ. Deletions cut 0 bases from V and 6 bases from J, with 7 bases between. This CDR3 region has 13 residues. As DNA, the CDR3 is TGCGCCAGCAGCTTGGTCCAGGGCAATGAGCAGTTCTTC. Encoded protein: CASSLVQGNEQFF.

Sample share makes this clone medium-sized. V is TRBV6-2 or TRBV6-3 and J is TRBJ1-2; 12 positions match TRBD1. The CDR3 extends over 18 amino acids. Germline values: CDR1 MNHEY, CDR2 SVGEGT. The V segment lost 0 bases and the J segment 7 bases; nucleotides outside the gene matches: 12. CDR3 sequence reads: CASSYSTPPGQGAPGYTF. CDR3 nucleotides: TGTGCCAGCAGTTACTCCACCCCCCCGGGACAGGGGGCGCCTGGCTACACCTTC.

The CDR3 DNA reads as TGTGCCAGCAGCTTCGGGACAGGGGTCACTGAAGCTTTCTTT. Its protein is CASSFGTGVTEAFF. The chain links TRBV7-2 to TRBJ1-1; 10 bases agree with TRBD1. The CDR3 loop spans 14 amino acids. CDR1 is SGHTA, CDR2 FQGNSA, per germline. V gave up 3 bases and J gave up 4 bases; unmatched junction bases: 2.

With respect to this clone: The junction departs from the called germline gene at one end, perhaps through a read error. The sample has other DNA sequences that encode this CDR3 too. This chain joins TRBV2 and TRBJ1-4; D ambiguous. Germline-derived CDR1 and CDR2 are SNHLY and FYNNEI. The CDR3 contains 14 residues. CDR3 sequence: CASSVVRAEGKLFF. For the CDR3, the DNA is TGCGCCAGCAGTGTAGTAAGGGCTGAGGGAAAACTGTTTTTT.

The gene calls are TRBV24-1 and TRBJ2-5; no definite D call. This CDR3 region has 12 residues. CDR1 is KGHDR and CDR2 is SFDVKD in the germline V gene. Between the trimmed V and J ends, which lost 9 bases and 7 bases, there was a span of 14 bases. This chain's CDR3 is CATGQAVGTQYF. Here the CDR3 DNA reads TGTGCCACCGGGCAGGCCGTCGGGACCCAGTACTTC.

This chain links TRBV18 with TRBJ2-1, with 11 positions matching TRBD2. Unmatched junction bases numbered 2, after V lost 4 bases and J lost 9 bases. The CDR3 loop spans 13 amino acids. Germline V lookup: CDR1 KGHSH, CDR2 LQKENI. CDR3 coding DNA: TGTGCCAGCTCACGGACTAGCGGGTTTGAGCAGTTCTTC. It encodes CASSRTSGFEQFF.

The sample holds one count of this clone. CDR3 loop: CASSRTSDSYNEQFF. DNA for the CDR3: TGTGCCAGCAGCCGTACTAGCGACTCCTACAATGAGCAGTTCTTC. The rearrangement links TRBV4-2 to TRBJ2-1, with 7 nucleotides matching TRBD2. The germline V gene has CDR1 LGHNA and CDR2 YNFKEQ. V dropped 4 bases and J dropped 0; count of bases not matched to a gene: 3. This CDR3 comprises 15 residues.

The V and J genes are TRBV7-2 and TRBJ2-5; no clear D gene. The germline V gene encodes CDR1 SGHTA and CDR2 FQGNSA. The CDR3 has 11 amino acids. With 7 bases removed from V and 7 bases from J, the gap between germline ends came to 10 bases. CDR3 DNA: TGTGCCAGCACACTCACTGGGACCCAGTACTTC. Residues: CASTLTGTQYF.

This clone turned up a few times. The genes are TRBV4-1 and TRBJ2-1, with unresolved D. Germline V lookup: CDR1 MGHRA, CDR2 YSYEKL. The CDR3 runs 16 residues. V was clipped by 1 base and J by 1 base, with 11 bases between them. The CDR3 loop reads CASSQVDILSYNEQFF. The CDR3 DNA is TGCGCCAGCAGCCAAGTAGATATTCTATCCTACAATGAGCAGTTCTTC.

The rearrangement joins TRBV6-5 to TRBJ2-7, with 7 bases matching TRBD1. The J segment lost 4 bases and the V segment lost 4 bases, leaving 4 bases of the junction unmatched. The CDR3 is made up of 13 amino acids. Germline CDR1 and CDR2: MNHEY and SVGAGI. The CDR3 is CASSSGQPYEQYF. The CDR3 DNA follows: TGTGCCAGCAGTTCGGGACAGCCTTACGAGCAGTACTTC.

CDR3: CASSQLVEQFF. The CDR3 region has the DNA TGTGCCAGCAGCCAGCTAGTAGAGCAGTTCTTC. V and J are TRBV3-1 (or the pseudogene TRBV3-2) and TRBJ2-1; D remains unclear. V lost 3 bases, J lost 10 bases, and 7 bases lay in between. This CDR3 is built from 11 residues. Germline assignment: CDR1 LGHDT and CDR2 YNNKEL (reference sequence).

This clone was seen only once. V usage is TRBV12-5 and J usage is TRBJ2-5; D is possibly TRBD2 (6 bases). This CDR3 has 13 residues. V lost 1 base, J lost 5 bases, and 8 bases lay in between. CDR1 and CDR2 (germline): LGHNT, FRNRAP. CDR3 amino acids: CASGLDRGETQYF. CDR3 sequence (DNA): TGTGCTAGTGGTTTGGACCGGGGGGAGACCCAGTACTTC.

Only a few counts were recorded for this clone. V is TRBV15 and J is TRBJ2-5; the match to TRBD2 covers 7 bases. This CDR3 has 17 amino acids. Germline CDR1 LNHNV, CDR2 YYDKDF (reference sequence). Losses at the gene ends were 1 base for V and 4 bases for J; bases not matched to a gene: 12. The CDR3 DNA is TGTGCCACCAGCAGAGGAGGGGCGGGGGACGATGGAGAGACCCAGTACTTC. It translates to CATSRGGAGDDGETQYF. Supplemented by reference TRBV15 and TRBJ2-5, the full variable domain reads DAMVIQNPRYQVTQFGKPVTLSCSQTLNHNVMYWYQQKSSQAPKLLFHYYDKDFNNEADTPDNFQSRRPNTSFCFLDIRSPGLGDTAMYLCATSRGGAGDDGETQYFGPGTRLLVL.

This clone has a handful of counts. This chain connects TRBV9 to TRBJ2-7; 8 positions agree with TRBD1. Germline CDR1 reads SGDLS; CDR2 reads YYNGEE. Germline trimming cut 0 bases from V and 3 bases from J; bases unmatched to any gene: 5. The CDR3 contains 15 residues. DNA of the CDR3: TGTGCCAGCAGCGTAGGACAGGGGTCCTTCTACGAGCAGTACTTC. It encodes CASSVGQGSFYEQYF. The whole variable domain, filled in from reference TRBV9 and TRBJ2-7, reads DSGVTQTPKHLITATGQRVTLRCSPRSGDLSVYWYQQSLDQGLQFLIQYYNGEERAKGNILERFSAQQFPDLHSELNLSSLELGDSALYFCASSVGQGSFYEQYFGPGTRLTVT.

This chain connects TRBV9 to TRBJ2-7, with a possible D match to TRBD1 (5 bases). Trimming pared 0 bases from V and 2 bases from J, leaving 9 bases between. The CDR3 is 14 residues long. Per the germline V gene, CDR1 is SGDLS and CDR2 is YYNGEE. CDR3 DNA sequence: TGTGCCAGCAGCGTAGGGCAGGGTACCTACGAGCAGTACTTC. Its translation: CASSVGQGTYEQYF.

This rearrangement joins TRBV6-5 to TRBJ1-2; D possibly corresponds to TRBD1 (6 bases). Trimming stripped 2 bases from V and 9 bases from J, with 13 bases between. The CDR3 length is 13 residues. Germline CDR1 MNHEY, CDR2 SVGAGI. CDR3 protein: CASSYEGVSRYTF. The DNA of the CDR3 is TGTGCCAGCAGTTACGAGGGGGTATCTCGCTACACCTTC.

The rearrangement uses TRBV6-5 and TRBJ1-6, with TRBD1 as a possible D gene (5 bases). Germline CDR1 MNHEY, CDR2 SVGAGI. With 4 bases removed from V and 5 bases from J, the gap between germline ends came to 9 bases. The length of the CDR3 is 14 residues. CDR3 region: CASSWGSDNSPLHF. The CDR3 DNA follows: TGTGCCAGCAGTTGGGGCAGTGATAATTCACCCCTCCACTTT.

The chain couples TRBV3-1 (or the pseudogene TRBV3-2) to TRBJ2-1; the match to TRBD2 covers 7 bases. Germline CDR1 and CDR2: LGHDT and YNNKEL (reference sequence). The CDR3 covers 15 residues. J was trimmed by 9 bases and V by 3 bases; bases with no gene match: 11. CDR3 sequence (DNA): TGTGCCAGCAGCCAGGGACTATCACCACCTGGTGAGCAGTTCTTC. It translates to CASSQGLSPPGEQFF.

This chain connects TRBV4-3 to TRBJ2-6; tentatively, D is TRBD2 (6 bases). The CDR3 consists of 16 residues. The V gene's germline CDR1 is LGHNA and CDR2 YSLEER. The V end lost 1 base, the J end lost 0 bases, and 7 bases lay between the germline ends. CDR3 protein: CASSQVGGSGANVLTF. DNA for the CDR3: TGCGCCAGCAGCCAAGTCGGGGGCTCTGGGGCCAACGTCCTGACTTTC.

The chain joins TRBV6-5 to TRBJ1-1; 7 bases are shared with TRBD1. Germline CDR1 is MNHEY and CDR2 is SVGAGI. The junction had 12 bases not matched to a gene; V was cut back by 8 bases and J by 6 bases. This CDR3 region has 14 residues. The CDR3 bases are TGTGCCAGCGGACCTCGACAGGGTAGCGCTGAAGCTTTCTTT. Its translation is CASGPRQGSAEAFF.

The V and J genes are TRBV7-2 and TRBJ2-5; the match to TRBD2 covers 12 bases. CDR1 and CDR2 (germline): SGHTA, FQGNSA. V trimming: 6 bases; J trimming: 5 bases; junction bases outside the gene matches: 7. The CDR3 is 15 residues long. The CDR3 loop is CASRPTSGRSETQYF. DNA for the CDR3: TGTGCCAGCAGACCGACTAGCGGGAGATCCGAGACCCAGTACTTC.

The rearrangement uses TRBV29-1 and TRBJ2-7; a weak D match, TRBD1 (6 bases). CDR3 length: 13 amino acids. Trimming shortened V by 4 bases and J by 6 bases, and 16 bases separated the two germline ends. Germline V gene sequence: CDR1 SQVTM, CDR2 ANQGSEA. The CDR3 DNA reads TGCAGCGTTGGGACAGTGGCTGATGGCGAGCAGTACTTC. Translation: CSVGTVADGEQYF.

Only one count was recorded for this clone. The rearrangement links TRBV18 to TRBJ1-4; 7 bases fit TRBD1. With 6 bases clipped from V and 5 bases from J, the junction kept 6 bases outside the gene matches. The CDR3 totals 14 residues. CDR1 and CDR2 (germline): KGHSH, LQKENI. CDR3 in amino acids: CASSPGTVNEKLFF. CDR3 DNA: TGTGCCAGCTCGCCCGGGACAGTGAATGAAAAACTGTTTTTT.